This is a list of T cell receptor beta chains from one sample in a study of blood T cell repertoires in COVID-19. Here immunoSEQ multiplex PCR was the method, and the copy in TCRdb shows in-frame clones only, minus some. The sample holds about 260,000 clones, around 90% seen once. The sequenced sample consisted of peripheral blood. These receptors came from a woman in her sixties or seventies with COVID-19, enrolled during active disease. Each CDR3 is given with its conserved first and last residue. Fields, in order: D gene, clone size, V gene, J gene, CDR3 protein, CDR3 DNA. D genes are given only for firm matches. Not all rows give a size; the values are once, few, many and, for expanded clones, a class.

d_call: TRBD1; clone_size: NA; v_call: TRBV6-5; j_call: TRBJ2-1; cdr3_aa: CASNFGQGAREQFF; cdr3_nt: TGTGCCAGCAATTTCGGACAGGGGGCGCGTGAGCAGTTCTTC
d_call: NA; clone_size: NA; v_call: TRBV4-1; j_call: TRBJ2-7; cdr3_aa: CASSPWTELSYEQYF; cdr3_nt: TGCGCCAGCAGCCCGTGGACAGAATTGTCCTACGAGCAGTACTTC
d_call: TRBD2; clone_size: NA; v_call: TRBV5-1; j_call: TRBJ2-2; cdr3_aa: CASRRSGRADTGELFF; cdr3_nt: TGCGCCAGCAGGCGTAGCGGGAGGGCGGACACCGGGGAGCTGTTTTTT
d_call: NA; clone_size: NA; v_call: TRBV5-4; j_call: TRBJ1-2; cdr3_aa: CASSQGRFLYGYTF; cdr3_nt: TGTGCCAGCAGCCAAGGGAGGTTTCTCTATGGCTACACCTTC
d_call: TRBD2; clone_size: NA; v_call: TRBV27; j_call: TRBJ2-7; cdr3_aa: CATTSGSPYEQYF; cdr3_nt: TGTGCCACCACTAGCGGGAGCCCCTACGAGCAGTACTTC
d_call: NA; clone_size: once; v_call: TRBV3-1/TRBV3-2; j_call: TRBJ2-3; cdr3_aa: CASSPGQSTDTQYF; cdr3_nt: TGTGCCAGCAGCCCGGGACAAAGCACAGATACGCAGTATTTT
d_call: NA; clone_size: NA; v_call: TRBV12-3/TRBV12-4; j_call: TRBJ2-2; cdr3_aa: CASSSVTTGELFF; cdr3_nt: TGTGCCAGCAGCTCTGTGACAACCGGGGAGCTGTTTTTT
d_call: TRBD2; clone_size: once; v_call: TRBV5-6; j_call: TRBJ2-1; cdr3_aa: CASSLVTSGYYNEQFF; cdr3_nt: TGTGCCAGCAGCTTGGTGACTAGCGGCTATTACAATGAGCAGTTCTTC
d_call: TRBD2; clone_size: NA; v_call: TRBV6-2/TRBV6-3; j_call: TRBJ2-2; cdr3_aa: CASSSRSGGNTGELFF; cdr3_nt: TGTGCCAGCAGTTCCCGAAGCGGGGGCAACACCGGGGAGCTGTTTTTT
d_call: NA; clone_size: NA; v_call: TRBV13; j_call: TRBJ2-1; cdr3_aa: CASSWGRGYNEQFF; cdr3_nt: TGTGCCAGCAGCTGGGGGCGAGGCTACAATGAGCAGTTCTTC
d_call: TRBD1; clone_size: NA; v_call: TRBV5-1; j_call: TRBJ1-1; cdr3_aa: CASSLVGTETEAFF; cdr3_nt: TGCGCCAGCAGCTTGGTTGGGACAGAGACTGAAGCTTTCTTT
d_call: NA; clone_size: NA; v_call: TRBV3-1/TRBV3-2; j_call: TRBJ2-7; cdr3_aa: CASSLTRTTAYEQYF; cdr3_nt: TGTGCCAGCAGTTTGACGAGGACTACGGCCTACGAGCAGTACTTC
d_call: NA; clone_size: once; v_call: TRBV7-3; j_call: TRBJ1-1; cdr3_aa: CASSPFSGVNTEAFF; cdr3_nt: TGTGCCAGCAGTCCATTCTCCGGAGTAAACACTGAAGCTTTCTTT
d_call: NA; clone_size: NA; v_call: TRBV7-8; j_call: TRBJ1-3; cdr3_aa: CASTNDRSSGNTIYF; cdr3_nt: TGTGCCAGCACGAACGACAGGAGCTCTGGAAACACCATATATTTT
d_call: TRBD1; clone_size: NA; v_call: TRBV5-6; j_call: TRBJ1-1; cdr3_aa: CASSGRQGIGTEAFF; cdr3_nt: TGTGCCAGCAGCGGTAGACAGGGGATCGGCACTGAAGCTTTCTTT
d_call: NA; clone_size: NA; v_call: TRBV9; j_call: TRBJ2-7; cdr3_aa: CASSVDEGTGDEQYF; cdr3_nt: TGTGCCAGCAGCGTAGATGAGGGCACGGGAGACGAGCAGTACTTC
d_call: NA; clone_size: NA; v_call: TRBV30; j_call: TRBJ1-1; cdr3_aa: CAWGSEVTEAFF; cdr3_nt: TGTGCCTGGGGTTCGGAGGTCACTGAAGCTTTCTTT
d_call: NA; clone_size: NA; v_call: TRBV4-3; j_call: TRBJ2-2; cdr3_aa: CASSLSARGELFF; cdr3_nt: TGCGCCAGCAGCCTCTCTGCCCGGGGGGAGCTGTTTTTT
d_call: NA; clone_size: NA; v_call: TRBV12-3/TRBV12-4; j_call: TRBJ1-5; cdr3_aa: CASRTSGGQPQHF; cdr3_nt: TGTGCCAGCAGAACATCGGGGGGTCAGCCCCAGCATTTT
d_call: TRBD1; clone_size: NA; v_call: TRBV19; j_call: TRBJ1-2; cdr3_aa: CASSPGQGDNYGYTF; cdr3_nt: TGTGCCAGTAGTCCCGGACAGGGGGACAACTATGGCTACACCTTC
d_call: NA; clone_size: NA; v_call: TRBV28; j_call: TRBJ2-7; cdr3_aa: CASTVAAPHPEQYF; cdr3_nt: TGTGCCAGCACCGTGGCGGCACCCCACCCCGAGCAGTACTTC
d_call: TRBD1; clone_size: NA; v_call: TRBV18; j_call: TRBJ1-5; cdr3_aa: CASHTGGDSNQPQHF; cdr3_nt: TGTGCCAGCCACACAGGGGGGGATAGCAATCAGCCCCAGCATTTT
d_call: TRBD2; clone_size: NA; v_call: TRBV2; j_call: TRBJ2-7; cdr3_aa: CASRGGEQYF; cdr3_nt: TGTGCCAGCAGGGGGGGGGAGCAGTACTTC
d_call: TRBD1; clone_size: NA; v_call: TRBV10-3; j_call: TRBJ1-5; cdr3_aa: CAISENRGDQPQHF; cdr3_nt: TGTGCCATCAGTGAGAACAGGGGGGATCAGCCCCAGCATTTT
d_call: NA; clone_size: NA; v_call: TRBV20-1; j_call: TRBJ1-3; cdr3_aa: CSASADSGNTIYF; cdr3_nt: TGCAGTGCTAGTGCAGACTCTGGAAACACCATATATTTT
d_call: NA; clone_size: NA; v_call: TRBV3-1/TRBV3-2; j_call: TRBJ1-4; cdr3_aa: CASSQVLQGWRGNEKLFF; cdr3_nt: TGTGCCAGCAGCCAAGTCCTACAGGGTTGGAGAGGGAATGAAAAACTGTTTTTT
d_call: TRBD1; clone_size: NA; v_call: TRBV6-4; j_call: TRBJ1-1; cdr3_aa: CASRMDRMNTEAFF; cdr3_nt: TGTGCCAGCAGGATGGACAGGATGAACACTGAAGCTTTCTTT
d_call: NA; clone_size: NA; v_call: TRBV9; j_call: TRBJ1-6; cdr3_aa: CASGELNSPLHF; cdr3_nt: TGTGCCAGCGGGGAGCTTAATTCACCCCTCCACTTT
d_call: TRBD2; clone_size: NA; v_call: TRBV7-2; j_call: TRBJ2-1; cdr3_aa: CASSLMSGIGNEQFF; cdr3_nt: TGTGCCAGCAGCTTAATGAGCGGGATTGGTAATGAGCAGTTCTTC
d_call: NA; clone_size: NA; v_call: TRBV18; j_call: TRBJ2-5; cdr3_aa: CASQNEAETQYF; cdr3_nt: TGTGCCAGCCAGAACGAGGCAGAGACCCAGTACTTC
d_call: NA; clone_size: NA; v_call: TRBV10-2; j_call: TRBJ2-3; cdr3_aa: CASSEVRGTDTQYF; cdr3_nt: TGCGCCAGCAGTGAGGTACGAGGCACAGATACGCAGTATTTT
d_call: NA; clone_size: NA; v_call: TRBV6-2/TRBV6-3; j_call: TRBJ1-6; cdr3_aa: CASSNAPGSSYNSPLHF; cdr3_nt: TGTGCCAGCAGCAACGCCCCCGGGAGCTCCTATAATTCACCCCTCCACTTT
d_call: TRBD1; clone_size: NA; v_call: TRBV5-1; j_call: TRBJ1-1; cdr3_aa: CASSFRQGNTEAFF; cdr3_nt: TGCGCCAGCAGCTTCAGACAGGGGAACACTGAAGCTTTCTTT
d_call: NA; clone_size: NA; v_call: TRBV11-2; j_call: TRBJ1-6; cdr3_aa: CASSFREGSPLHF; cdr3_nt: TGTGCCAGCAGCTTCAGGGAAGGTTCACCCCTCCACTTT
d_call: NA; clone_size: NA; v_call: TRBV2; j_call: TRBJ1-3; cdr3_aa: CASSSDRSSGNTIYF; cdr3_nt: TGTGCCAGCAGTTCCGACAGGAGCTCTGGAAACACCATATATTTT
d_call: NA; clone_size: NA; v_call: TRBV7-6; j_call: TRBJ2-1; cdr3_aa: CASSLSGGRYNEQFF; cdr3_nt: TGTGCCAGCAGCTTATCCGGGGGGCGTTACAATGAGCAGTTCTTC
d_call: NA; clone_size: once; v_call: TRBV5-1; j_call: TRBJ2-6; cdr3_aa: CASSLSGAGANVLTF; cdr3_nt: TGCGCCAGCAGCTTGTCAGGGGCTGGGGCCAACGTCCTGACTTTC
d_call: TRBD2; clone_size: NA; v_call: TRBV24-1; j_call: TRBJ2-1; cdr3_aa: CATSDFRTGGPLGEQFF; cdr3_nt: TGTGCCACCAGTGATTTTAGGACGGGAGGGCCATTGGGGGAGCAGTTCTTC
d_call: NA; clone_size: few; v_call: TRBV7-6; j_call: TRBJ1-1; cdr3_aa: CASSLGNTGSAEAFF; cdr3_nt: TGTGCCAGCAGCTTAGGCAATACAGGGTCGGCGGAAGCTTTCTTT
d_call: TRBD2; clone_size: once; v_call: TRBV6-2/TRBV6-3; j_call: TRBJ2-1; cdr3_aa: CASSPRTSGIYEQFF; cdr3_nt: TGTGCCAGCAGTCCCCGGACTAGCGGTATTTATGAGCAGTTCTTC
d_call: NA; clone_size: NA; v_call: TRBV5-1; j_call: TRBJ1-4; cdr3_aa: CASKNIQGTNEKLFF; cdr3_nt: TGCGCCAGCAAAAATATACAGGGAACTAATGAAAAACTGTTTTTT
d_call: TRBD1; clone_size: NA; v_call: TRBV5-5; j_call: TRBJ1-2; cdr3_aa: CASSLSTGRGFYGYTF; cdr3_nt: TGTGCCAGCAGCTTGTCGACGGGCAGGGGGTTCTATGGCTACACCTTC
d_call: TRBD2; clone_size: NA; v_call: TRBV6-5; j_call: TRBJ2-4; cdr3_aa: CASRRSLAGVDIQYF; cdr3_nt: TGTGCCAGTAGAAGATCCCTAGCGGGAGTTGACATTCAGTACTTC
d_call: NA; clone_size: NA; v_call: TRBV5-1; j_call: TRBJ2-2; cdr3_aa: CASTTRRENTGELFF; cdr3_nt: TGCGCCAGCACCACCAGGAGGGAGAACACCGGGGAGCTGTTTTTT
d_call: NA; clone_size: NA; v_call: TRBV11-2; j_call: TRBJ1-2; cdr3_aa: CASSLVPGWDYGYTF; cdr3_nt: TGTGCCAGCAGCTTAGTTCCAGGATGGGACTATGGCTACACCTTC
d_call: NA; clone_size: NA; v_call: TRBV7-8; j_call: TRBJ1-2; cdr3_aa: CASSLGGDLGAGYTF; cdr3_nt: TGTGCCAGCAGCTTAGGTGGGGACTTAGGGGCTGGCTACACCTTC
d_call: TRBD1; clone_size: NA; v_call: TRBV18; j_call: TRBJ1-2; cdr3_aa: CASSPDRGSQYGYTF; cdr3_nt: TGTGCCAGCTCACCGGACAGGGGATCGCAATATGGCTACACCTTC
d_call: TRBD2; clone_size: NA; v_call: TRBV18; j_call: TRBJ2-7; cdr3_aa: CASSRTSGSYEQYF; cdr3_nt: TGTGCCAGCTCTCGGACTAGCGGTTCTTACGAGCAGTACTTC
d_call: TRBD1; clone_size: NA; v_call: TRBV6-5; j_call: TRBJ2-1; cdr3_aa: CASIRDRGLRSEQFF; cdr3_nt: TGTGCCAGCATCCGGGACAGGGGCCTTCGGAGTGAGCAGTTCTTC
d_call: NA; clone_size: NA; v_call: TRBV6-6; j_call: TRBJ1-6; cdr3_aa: CASSYAPTLKDSPLHF; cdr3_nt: TGTGCCAGCAGTTACGCACCGACTTTGAAGGATTCACCCCTCCACTTT
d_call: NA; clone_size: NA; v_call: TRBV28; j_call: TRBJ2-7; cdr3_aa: CASSAPRGQSYEQYF; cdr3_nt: TGTGCCAGCAGTGCTCCCCGCGGTCAGTCCTACGAGCAGTACTTC
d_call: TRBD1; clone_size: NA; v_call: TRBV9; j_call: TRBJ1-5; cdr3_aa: CASSSTGGFGQPQHF; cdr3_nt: TGTGCCAGCAGCTCCACAGGGGGCTTTGGTCAGCCCCAGCATTTT
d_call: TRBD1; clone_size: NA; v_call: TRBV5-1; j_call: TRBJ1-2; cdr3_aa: CASSLVAGGDYGYTF; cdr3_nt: TGCGCCAGCAGCTTGGTCGCAGGGGGCGACTATGGCTACACCTTC
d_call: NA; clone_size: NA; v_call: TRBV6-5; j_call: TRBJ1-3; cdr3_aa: CASSRATADGNTIYF; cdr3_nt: TGTGCCAGCAGTCGCGCGACAGCCGATGGAAACACCATATATTTT
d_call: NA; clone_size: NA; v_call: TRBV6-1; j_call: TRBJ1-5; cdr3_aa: CASSEPRHPSNQPQHF; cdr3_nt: TGTGCCAGCAGCGAACCCCGACACCCTAGCAATCAGCCCCAGCATTTT
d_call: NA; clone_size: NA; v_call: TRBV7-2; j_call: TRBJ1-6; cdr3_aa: CASSLVRGGSPLHF; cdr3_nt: TGTGCCAGCAGCTTAGTAAGGGGGGGTTCACCCCTCCACTTT
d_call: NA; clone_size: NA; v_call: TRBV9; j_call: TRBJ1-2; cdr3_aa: CASSVVGGNYGYTF; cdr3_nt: TGTGCCAGCAGCGTAGTCGGAGGGAACTATGGCTACACCTTC